Sequencing of this T cell receptor (beta chain) was carried out in a study of T cell repertoires in cytomegalovirus infection. Study-level background: Both CMV infection and a matching HLA type were indicated by public TCR beta signatures.

TCRdb independently ran MiXCR on the reads; one entry per CDR3 protein. The sample has about 600,000 distinct CDR3 sequences, roughly 26% seen once; the top ten hold approximately 8.2%. Study findings and constraints: Totalled public TCR beta family frequency picked out people who carried CMV plus the relevant HLA. Dominant in the ex vivo response were TCR beta clonotypes restricted by HLA-C and specific for CMV.

Comment on this clonotype: Its cognate antigen is unknown.

The source material was CD8+ T cells from PBMCs. The receptor was isolated from a human donor in good health (CMV status not recorded). Some clones in this sample may be carry-over from other donors' samples.

In DNA form, the CDR3 reads TGTGCCAGTAGTATTGGATCCCCAGATACGCAGTATTTT. Amino acid sequence: CASSIGSPDTQYF. The chain has TRBV19 and TRBJ2-3; no reliable D call. With 3 bases removed from V and 4 bases from J, the gap between germline ends came to 8 bases. The CDR3 extends over 13 amino acids. CDR1 LNHDA and CDR2 SQIVND come from the germline V gene (reference sequence).